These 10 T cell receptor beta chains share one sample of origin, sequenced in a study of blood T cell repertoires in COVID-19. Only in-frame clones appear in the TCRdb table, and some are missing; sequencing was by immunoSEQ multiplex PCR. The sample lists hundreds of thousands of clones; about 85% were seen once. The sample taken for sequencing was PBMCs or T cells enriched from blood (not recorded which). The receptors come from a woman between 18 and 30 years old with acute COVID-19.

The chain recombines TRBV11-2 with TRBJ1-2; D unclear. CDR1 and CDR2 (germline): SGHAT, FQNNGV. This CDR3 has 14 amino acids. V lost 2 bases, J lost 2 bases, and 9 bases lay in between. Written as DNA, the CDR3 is TGTGCCAGCAGCTTACGGACTGAGAACTATGGCTACACCTTC. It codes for CASSLRTENYGYTF. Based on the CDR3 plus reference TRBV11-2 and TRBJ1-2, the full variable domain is EAGVAQSPRYKIIEKRQSVAFWCNPISGHATLYWYQQILGQGPKLLIQFQNNGVVDDSQLPKDRFSAERLKGVDSTLKIQPAKLEDSAVYLCASSLRTENYGYTFGSGTRLTVV.

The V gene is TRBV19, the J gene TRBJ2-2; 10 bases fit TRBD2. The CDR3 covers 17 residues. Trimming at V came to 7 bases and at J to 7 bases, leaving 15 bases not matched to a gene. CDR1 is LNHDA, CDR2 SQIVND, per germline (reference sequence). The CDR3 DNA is TGTGCCAGTACTCCGCGGGGACTAGCGTTTGTAGGCGGGGAGCTGTTTTTT. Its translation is CASTPRGLAFVGGELFF.

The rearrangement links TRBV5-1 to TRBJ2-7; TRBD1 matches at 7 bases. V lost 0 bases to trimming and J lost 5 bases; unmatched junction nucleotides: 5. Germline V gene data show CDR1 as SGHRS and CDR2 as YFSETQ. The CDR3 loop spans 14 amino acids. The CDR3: CASSLEQGLDEQYF. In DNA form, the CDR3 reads TGCGCCAGCAGCTTGGAACAGGGGTTGGACGAGCAGTACTTC.

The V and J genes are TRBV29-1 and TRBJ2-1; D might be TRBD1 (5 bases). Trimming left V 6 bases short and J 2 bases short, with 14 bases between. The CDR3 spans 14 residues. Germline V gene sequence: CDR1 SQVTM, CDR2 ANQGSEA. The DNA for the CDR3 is TGCAGCGTGATGAAGGGGCTCGCCTACAATGAGCAGTTCTTC. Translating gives CSVMKGLAYNEQFF.

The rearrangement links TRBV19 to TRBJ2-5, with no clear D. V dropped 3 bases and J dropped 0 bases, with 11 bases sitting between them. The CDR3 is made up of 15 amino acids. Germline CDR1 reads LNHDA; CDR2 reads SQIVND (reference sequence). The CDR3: CASSIRVTYQETQYF. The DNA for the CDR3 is TGTGCCAGTAGTATTCGAGTAACTTACCAAGAGACCCAGTACTTC.

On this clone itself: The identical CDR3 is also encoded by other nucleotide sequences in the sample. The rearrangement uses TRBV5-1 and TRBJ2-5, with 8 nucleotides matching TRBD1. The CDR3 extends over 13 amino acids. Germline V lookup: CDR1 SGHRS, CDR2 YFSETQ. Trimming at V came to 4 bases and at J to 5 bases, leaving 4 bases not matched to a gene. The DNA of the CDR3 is TGCGCCAGCAGCGGCGGACAGGGTGAGACCCAGTACTTC. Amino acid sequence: CASSGGQGETQYF.

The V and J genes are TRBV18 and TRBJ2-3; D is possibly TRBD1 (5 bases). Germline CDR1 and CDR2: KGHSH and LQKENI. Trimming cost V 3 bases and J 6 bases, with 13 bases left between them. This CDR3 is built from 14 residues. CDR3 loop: CASSPQERGDTQYF. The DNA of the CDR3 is TGTGCCAGCTCACCGCAGGAAAGGGGTGATACGCAGTATTTT.

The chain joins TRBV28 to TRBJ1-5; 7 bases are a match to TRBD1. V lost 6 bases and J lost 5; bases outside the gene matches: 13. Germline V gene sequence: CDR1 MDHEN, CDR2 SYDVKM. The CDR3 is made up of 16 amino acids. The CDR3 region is CASSPFQGGMYQPQHF. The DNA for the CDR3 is TGTGCCAGCAGCCCATTTCAGGGGGGTATGTATCAGCCCCAGCATTTT.

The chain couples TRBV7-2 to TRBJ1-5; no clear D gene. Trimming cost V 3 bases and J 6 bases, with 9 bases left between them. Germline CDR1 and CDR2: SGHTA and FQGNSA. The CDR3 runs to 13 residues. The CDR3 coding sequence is TGTGCCAGCAGCTTTCATAGAGGTCAGCCCCAGCATTTT. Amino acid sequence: CASSFHRGQPQHF.

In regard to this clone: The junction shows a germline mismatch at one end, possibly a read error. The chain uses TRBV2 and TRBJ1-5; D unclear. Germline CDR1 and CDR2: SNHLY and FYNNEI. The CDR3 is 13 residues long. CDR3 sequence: CASSESSDQPQHF. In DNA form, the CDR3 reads TGTGCCAGCAGCGAATCTAGCGATCAGCCCCAGCATTTT.